The count of the clone carrying this T cell receptor beta chain is one. The antigen remains unidentified. Germline V lookup: CDR1 SGHRS, CDR2 YFSETQ. Trimming pared 1 base from V and 4 bases from J, leaving 18 bases between. The CDR3 length is 17 residues. The record originates from a study of cytomegalovirus exposure and HLA in healthy donors. Whole-study findings and limits: Reportedly, TCR beta sequences accurately predicted HLA-A and HLA-B alleles in most subjects. In a later analysis, at a false discovery rate of 0.05, roughly 17,000 TCR beta sequences matched HLA alleles.

Donors counted as nominally healthy when sampled, yet unrecorded immune exposures were likely. PCR was performed using 60 Vbeta and 13 Jbeta primers. Using immunoSEQ multiplex PCR, the repertoire was profiled, and TCRdb retains in-frame clones only, with some absent. The sample includes roughly 180,000 clones, more than 65% of them seen just once. The chain recombines TRBV5-1 with TRBJ2-1; D not certain. Sequencing input: PBMCs. The receptor was derived from a girl aged 2-10 years in good health and CMV-seropositive. The chain's CDR3 is CASSLNGMAALYNEQFF. The CDR3 nucleotides read TGCGCCAGCAGCTTGAATGGAATGGCGGCGCTTTACAATGAGCAGTTCTTC. The full variable domain, its missing parts supplied by reference TRBV5-1 and TRBJ2-1, is KAGVTQTPRYLIKTRGQQVTLSCSPISGHRSVSWYQQTPGQGLQFLFEYFSETQRNKGNFPGRFSGRQFSNSRSEMNVSTLELGDSALYLCASSLNGMAALYNEQFFGPGTRLTVL.